Given below is one T cell receptor (beta chain) in context. Other DNA sequences in the same sample also yield this CDR3. Enrollees, about 18 to 89 years old, lived in 24 US areas. Authors' methods: Counts of nucleated cells, estimated from reference gene primer amplification, were obtained. Method: immunoSEQ multiplex PCR; TCRdb's copy keeps in-frame clones and lacks some. V and J calls and clone size are given by that table; D and trimming were obtained from the DNA. The sample yields about 400,000 clones, approximately 86% seen once. The sample belongs to a study of blood T cell repertoires in COVID-19. Study at large: Some COVID-19 samples were acute and others convalescent; all came from the United States, Italy and Spain.

This CDR3 contains 16 residues. Losses at the gene ends were 0 bases for V and 3 bases for J; bases not matched to a gene: 3. CDR1 and CDR2 (germline): SGHNT, YYREEE (reference sequence). Input material: PBMCs or T cells enriched from blood (not recorded which). The TCR was taken from a woman aged 35 to 49 with acute COVID-19. The chain recombines TRBV5-4 with TRBJ2-3; 11 bases are a match to TRBD2. The CDR3 nucleotides are TGTGCCAGCAGCTTGGGTACTAGCGGGGGTACAGATACGCAGTATTTT. The encoded protein is CASSLGTSGGTDTQYF.